This T cell receptor (beta chain) was retrieved from a study of blood T cells in healthy people across ages (dated by TCRdb to about 2015). General notes on the study: In model experiments, template switching captured roughly one uniquely barcoded TCR beta cDNA molecule for every two T cells. Four age groups were formed from the donors: young (average around 15 years), middle-aged (less than 40), aged (roughly 58) and long-lived (around 82). The study analyzed two additional independent replicas of 1 million unique cDNA reads from the same blood draw for two donors, one aged 18 to 29 and one aged 80 or older. To avoid experimental bias, donors of different ages were distributed randomly across sequencing lanes. To track age-related changes in TCR beta repertoire diversity, the study relied on deep sequencing normalized with unique cDNA molecular identifiers.

Preparation of the library involved 5' RACE. Sequencing relied on an Illumina HiSeq 2500. A second PCR of about 6 to 11 cycles was run with a J-beta primer mix and a sample-barcoded 5' primer. Each TCR beta cDNA molecule received a unique molecular identifier from a template-switch 5' adaptor carrying 12 random nucleotides. Each sample yielded at least 3 million CDR3-containing paired-end reads. First-strand cDNA synthesis was performed from all RNA using the Mint cDNA synthesis kit, with priming by a TRBC-specific oligonucleotide. Following uracil-DNA glycosylase treatment, all cDNA underwent a first 18-cycle PCR with the universal primers M1SS and BC2_uni_R. The authors' pipeline ran thus. Each sample was normalized by randomly selecting 1 million high-quality reads, each carrying a distinct molecular identifier. Reads sharing molecular identifiers were discarded rather than binned into consensus sequences. CDR3 identification, clonotype clustering and error correction used MiTCR with a Q25 quality threshold and the strictest error-elimination algorithm. Lower-bound total TCR beta diversity was estimated with a nonparametric unseen species model using Euler transformation. Using fastp trimming at Q25 and MiXCR clonotype assembly, TCRdb reanalyzed the public sequencing data and kept in-frame beta chains. Rows matching on CDR3 protein sequence are summarized as one entry with the most common DNA and genes. The V and J calls shown here were made by TCRdb, not taken from the authors' results. Here the sample has around 790,000 distinct CDR3 sequences; approximately 44% occur a single time. Clones ranked in the top ten supply nearly 20% of the sample.

This clonotype was observed a handful of times. Its antigen is unknown. No much larger clone exists at a distance of one base, and base qualities are not known. The roughly 42 donors, aged about 6 to 100 years, were systemically healthy Caucasian individuals from Russia. Each donor gave about 9.7 milliliters of peripheral blood, drawn into EDTA-treated Vacutainer tubes. Ficoll-Paque density-gradient centrifugation was used to isolate PBMCs, with at least 7 million per sample. Total RNA, at least 6 micrograms per sample, was extracted from PBMCs with Trizol reagent. For every donor, an aliquot of PBMCs went through flow cytometry to measure the percentages of naive CD45RAhigh/CD27high T cells. Overall results and qualifications from the work: Total diversity estimates from one million sequenced T cells were considered lower bounds and underestimates. Observed TCR beta diversity per million T cells fell roughly linearly with age, and a significant reduction was already apparent by age approximately 41. Because the CMV infection status of the donors was unknown, age-related changes in expanded clonotypes may potentially have been confounded. Bulk unsorted PBMC profiling prevented conclusive comparison of naive and antigen-experienced compartments. The long-lived group showed more naive CD4+ T cells, fewer expanded clones and increased TCR diversity than the aged group, suggesting age selection. The percentage of naive T cells measured by flow cytometry correlated strongly with observed TCR beta diversity.

Counted from cysteine to phenylalanine, this CDR3 has 13 amino acids. Only CDR3 DNA remains: 39 bases, in frame from the first base. Taken from the germline V gene, the CDR1 and CDR2 loops are MGHRA and YSYEKL. Cut back by 3 bases and 1 base, the V and J ends lie 7 bases apart. The sequence came from a man aged 55 to 70 in good health. The rearrangement combines TRBV4-1 with TRBJ2-7, with the D segment identity uncertain. The sequenced material came from blood. The CDR3 is CASSQNPSYEQYF. The nucleotide sequence is given as TGCGCCAGCAGCCAGAACCCTTCCTACGAGCAGTACTTC.